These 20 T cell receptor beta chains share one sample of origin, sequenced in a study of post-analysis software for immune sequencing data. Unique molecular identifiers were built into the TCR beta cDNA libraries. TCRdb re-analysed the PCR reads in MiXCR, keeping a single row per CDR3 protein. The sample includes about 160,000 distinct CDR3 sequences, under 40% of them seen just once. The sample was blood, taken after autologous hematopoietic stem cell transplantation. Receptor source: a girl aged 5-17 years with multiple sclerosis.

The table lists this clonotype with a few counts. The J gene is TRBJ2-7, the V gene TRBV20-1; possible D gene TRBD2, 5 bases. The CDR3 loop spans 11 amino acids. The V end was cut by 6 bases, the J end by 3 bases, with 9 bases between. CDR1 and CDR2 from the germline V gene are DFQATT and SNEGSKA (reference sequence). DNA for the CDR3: TGCAGTGCACCGAGGGACTACGAGCAGTACTTC. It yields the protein CSAPRDYEQYF.

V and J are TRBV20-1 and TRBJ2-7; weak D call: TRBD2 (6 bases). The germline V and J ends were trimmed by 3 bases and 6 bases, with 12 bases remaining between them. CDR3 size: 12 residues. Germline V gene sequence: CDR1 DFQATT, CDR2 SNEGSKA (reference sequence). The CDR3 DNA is TGCAGTGCTAGTGAGGCGGGACTCGAGCAGTACTTC. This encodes CSASEAGLEQYF.

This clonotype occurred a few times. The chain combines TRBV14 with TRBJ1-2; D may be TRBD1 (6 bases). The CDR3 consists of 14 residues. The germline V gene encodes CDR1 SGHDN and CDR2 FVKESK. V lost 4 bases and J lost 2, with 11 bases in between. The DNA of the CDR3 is TGTGCCAGCAGCCCACAGGGCCGAAACTATGGCTACACCTTC. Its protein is CASSPQGRNYGYTF.

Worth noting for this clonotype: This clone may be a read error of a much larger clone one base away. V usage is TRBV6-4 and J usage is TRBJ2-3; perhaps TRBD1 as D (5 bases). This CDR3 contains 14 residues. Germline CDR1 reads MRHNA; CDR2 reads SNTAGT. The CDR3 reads CAGSDQGFTDTQYF. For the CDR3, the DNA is TGTGCCGGCAGTGACCAGGGATTCACAGATACGCAGTATTTT.

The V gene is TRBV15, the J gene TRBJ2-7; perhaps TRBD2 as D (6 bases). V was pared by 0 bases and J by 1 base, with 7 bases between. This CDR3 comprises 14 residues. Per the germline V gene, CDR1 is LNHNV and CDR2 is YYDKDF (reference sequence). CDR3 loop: CATSRELASYEQYF. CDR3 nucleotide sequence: TGTGCCACCAGCAGAGAACTAGCTTCCTACGAGCAGTACTTC.

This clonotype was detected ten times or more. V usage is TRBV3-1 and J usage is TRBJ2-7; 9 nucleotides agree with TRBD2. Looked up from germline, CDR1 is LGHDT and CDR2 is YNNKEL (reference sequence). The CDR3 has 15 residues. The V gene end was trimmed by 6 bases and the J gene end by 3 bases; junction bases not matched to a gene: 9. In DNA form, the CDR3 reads TGTGCCAGCAGTCCCATTAGCGGGAGTTTCTACGAGCAGTACTTC. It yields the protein CASSPISGSFYEQYF.

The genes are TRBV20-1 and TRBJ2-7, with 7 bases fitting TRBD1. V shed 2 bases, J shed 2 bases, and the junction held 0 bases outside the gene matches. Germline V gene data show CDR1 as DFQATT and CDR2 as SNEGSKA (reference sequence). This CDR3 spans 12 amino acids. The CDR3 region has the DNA TGCAGTGCTAGAAGGGGGCCCTACGAGCAGTACTTC. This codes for CSARRGPYEQYF.

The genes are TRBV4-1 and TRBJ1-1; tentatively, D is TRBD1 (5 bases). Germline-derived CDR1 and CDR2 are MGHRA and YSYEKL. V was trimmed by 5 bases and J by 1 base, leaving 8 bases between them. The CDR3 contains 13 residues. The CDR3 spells CASSYRKNTEAFF. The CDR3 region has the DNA TGCGCCAGCAGCTACAGGAAGAACACTGAAGCTTTCTTT.

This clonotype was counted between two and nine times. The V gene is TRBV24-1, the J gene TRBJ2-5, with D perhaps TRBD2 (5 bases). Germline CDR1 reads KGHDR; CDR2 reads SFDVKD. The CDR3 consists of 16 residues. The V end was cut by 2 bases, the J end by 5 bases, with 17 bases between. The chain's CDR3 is CATSDSHIEGRETQYF. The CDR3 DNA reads TGTGCCACCAGTGATTCCCACATCGAGGGTAGGGAGACCCAGTACTTC.

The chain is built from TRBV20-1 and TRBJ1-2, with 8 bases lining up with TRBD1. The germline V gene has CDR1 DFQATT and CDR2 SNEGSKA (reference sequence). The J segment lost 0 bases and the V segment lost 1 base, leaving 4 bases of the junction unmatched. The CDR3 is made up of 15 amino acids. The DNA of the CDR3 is TGCAGTGCTAGAGTTCCAGGGGGCCCTAACTATGGCTACACCTTC. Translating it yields CSARVPGGPNYGYTF.

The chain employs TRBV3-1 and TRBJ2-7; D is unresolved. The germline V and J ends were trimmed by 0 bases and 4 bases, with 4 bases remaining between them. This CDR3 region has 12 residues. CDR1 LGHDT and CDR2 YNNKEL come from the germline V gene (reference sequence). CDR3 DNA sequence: TGTGCCAGCAGCCAAGATAATTACGAGCAGTACTTC. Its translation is CASSQDNYEQYF.

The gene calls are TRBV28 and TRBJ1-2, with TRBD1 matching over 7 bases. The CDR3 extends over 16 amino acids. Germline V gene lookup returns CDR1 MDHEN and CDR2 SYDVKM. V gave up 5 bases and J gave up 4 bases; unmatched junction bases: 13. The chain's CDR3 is CASSSLETGPTYGYTF. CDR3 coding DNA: TGTGCCAGCAGTAGTTTGGAGACAGGGCCGACCTATGGCTACACCTTC.

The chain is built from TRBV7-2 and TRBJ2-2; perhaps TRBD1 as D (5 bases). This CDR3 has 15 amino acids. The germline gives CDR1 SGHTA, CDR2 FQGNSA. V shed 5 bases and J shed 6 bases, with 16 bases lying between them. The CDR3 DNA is TGTGCCAGCAGCGGAATTAGGGGTGGGGCCGGGGAGCTGTTTTTT. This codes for CASSGIRGGAGELFF.

The CDR3 is CASSQYGQSTDTQYF. The CDR3 coding sequence is TGTGCCAGCAGCCAGTACGGACAGTCCACAGATACGCAGTATTTT. This chain uses TRBV3-1 with TRBJ2-3, with D possibly TRBD1 on 6 matching bases. CDR1 LGHDT and CDR2 YNNKEL come from the germline V gene (reference sequence). There are 15 residues in the CDR3. V was trimmed by 3 bases and J by 2 bases, leaving 12 bases between them.

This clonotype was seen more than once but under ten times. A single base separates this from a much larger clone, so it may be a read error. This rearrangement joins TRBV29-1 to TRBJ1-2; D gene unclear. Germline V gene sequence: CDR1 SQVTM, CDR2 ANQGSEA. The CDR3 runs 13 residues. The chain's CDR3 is CGVVDGANYGYTF. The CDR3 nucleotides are TGCGGCGTTGTGGACGGTGCTAACTATGGCTACACCTTC. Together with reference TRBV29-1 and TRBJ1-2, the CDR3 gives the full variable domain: SAVISQKPSRDICQRGTSLTIQCQVDSQVTMMFWYRQQPGQSLTLIATANQGSEATYESGFVIDKFPISRPNLTFSTLTVSNMSPEDSSIYLCGVVDGANYGYTFGSGTRLTVV.

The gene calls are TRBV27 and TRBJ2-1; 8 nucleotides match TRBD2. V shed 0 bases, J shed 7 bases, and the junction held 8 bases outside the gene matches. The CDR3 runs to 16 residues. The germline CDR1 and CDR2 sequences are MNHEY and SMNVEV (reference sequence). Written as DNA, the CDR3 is TGTGCCAGCAGTTTATCGAAGAGCGGGAGTATTAATGAGCAGTTCTTC. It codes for CASSLSKSGSINEQFF.

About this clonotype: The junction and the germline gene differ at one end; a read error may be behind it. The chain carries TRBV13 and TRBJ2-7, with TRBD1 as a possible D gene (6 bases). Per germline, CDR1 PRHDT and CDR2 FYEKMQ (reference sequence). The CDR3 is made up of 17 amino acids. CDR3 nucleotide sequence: TGTGCCGGCAGCCTAAACCCGTACCGACAGGTTTCCTACGAGCAGTACTTC. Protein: CAGSLNPYRQVSYEQYF.

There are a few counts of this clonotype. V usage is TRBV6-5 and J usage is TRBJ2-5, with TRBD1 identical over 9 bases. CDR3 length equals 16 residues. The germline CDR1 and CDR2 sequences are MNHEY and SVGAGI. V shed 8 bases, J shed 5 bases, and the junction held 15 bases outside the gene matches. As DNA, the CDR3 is TGTGCCAGCGGGGAAACCGGGACAGGGTCGTGGGAGACCCAGTACTTC. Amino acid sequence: CASGETGTGSWETQYF.

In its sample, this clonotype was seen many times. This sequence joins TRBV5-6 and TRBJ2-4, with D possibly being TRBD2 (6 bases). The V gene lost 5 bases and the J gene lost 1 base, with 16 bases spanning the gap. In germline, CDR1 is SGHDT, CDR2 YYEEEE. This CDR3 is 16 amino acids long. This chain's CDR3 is CASSPGVWLAKNIQYF. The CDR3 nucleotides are TGTGCCAGCAGTCCGGGGGTTTGGTTGGCCAAAAACATTCAGTACTTC.

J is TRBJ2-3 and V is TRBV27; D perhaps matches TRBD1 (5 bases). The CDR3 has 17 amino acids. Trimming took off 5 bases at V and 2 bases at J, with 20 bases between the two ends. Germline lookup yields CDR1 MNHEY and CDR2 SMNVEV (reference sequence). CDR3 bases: TGTGCCAGCAGTCCCCCGAGGTGGGGCCTGGCCACAGATACGCAGTATTTT. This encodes CASSPPRWGLATDTQYF.